The 18 T cell receptor beta chains reported below all come from one sample, sequenced in a study of blood T cells in healthy people across ages. A second PCR, run for roughly 7 to 11 cycles, used a sample-barcoded 5' primer plus a J-beta primer mix. Using its own MiXCR run on the 5' RACE reads, TCRdb lists one record per CDR3 protein. Of roughly 1.4 million distinct CDR3 sequences listed, around 59% are singletons. Source material: blood. The receptors originated from a man between 18 and 35 years old in good health.

Only a few counts were recorded for this clonotype. This chain connects TRBV10-3 to TRBJ2-1; no definite D call. Trimming cost V 7 bases and J 5 bases, with 12 bases left between them. Per germline, CDR1 ENHRY and CDR2 SYGVKD. The CDR3 length is 13 residues. This CDR3 is CAIKGRQDNEQFF. DNA of the CDR3: TGTGCCATCAAGGGTAGGCAGGACAATGAGCAGTTCTTC.

This clonotype was detected only a few times. V is TRBV7-9 and J is TRBJ2-7; 12 bases align to TRBD2. Germline assignment: CDR1 SEHNR and CDR2 FQNEAQ (reference sequence). This CDR3 is 17 amino acids long. V was clipped by 4 bases and J by 4 bases; unmatched bases: 11. The CDR3 DNA sequence: TGTGCCAGCAGCTCTTACACCCGACTAGCGGGGGCATACGAGCAGTACTTC. Translated: CASSSYTRLAGAYEQYF.

This clonotype was counted a few times. The genes are TRBV10-3 and TRBJ2-7; weak D call: TRBD1 (6 bases). From germline, CDR1 is ENHRY and CDR2 SYGVKD. The V gene lost 5 bases and the J gene lost 4 bases, with 15 bases spanning the gap. CDR3 size: 14 residues. Written as DNA, the CDR3 is TGTGCCATCAGTCCCTCAGTCCAGGGGTACGAGCAGTACTTC. Amino acids: CAISPSVQGYEQYF.

This chain joins TRBV5-1 and TRBJ1-4; D is unresolved. The CDR3 is 15 amino acids. CDR1 SGHRS and CDR2 YFSETQ come from the germline V gene. Trimming left V 3 bases short and J 4 bases short, with 13 bases between. The CDR3 sequence: CASSSTGSGNEKLFF. CDR3 coding DNA: TGCGCCAGCAGCTCGACGGGGTCGGGTAATGAAAAACTGTTTTTT.

This sequence joins TRBV11-3 and TRBJ2-3; possibly TRBD2 for D (5 bases). Trimming shortened V by 4 bases and J by 2 bases, and 13 bases separated the two germline ends. Germline CDR1 reads SGHNT; CDR2 reads YENEEA. The CDR3 totals 15 residues. The CDR3, as DNA: TGTGCCAGCAGCTCAAGTGAGGGAACCACAGATACGCAGTATTTT. Amino acids: CASSSSEGTTDTQYF.

The chain uses TRBV5-1 and TRBJ1-2; the D is unclear. Germline-derived CDR1 and CDR2 are SGHRS and YFSETQ. V lost 0 bases and J lost 6, with 15 bases in between. The CDR3 is 15 amino acids. CDR3 coding DNA: TGCGCCAGCAGCTTGGGTCGGGTTTTGTACGATGGCTACACCTTC. Translated: CASSLGRVLYDGYTF.

This clonotype was counted a single time. The V gene is TRBV20-1, the J gene TRBJ2-2; D is unresolved. V shed 3 bases and J shed 8 bases, with 13 bases lying between them. Germline CDR1 and CDR2: DFQATT and SNEGSKA (reference sequence). The CDR3 is 13 amino acids. Here the CDR3 reads CSARRQRVGELFF. Written as DNA, the CDR3 is TGCAGTGCTAGGCGTCAGCGCGTAGGGGAGCTGTTTTTT.

V gene TRBV24-1 combines with J gene TRBJ2-1; D gene ambiguous. V was clipped by 0 bases and J by 1 base, with 12 bases between them. CDR3 length: 17 residues. Germline lookup yields CDR1 KGHDR and CDR2 SFDVKD. CDR3 protein: CATSDLSSLGSYNEQFF. In nucleotides, the CDR3 is TGTGCCACCAGTGATTTGAGTTCCTTAGGGTCCTACAATGAGCAGTTCTTC.

This chain uses TRBV5-1 with TRBJ2-5; 10 bases line up with TRBD1. J was trimmed by 5 bases and V by 5 bases; bases with no gene match: 6. The CDR3 loop spans 14 amino acids. Germline lookup yields CDR1 SGHRS and CDR2 YFSETQ. The chain's CDR3 is CASRKTGGMETQYF. CDR3 bases: TGCGCCAGCAGAAAGACAGGGGGCATGGAGACCCAGTACTTC.

This clonotype was seen a few times. This rearrangement joins TRBV20-1 to TRBJ2-7; 7 bases align to TRBD2. The CDR3 is made up of 11 amino acids. Germline V lookup: CDR1 DFQATT, CDR2 SNEGSKA (reference sequence). V shed 6 bases, J shed 5 bases, and the junction held 4 bases outside the gene matches. In DNA form, the CDR3 reads TGCAGTGCGGGAGCGGGAAACGAGCAGTACTTC. Protein sequence: CSAGAGNEQYF.

The chain recombines TRBV29-1 with TRBJ2-1, with a possible D match to TRBD2 (5 bases). The CDR3 sequence is 17 residues long. The V end was cut by 4 bases, the J end by 7 bases, with 26 bases between. Germline-derived CDR1 and CDR2 are SQVTM and ANQGSEA. CDR3 DNA: TGCAGCGTTGTTCGGACGGGGTGGCAACTGACGAAAAATGAGCAGTTCTTC. Protein product: CSVVRTGWQLTKNEQFF.

A remark on this clonotype: At one of its ends the junction is not consistent with the germline gene, which may arise from a read error. The genes are TRBV10-3 and TRBJ2-7; 8 nucleotides line up with TRBD2. Germline assignment: CDR1 ENHRY and CDR2 SYGVKD. The CDR3 loop spans 17 amino acids. The CDR3 DNA reads as TGTGCCATCAGTGGGACGGCGAGGACTAGCTCTTCCTACGGGCAGTACTTC. As protein: CAISGTARTSSSYGQYF.

The rearrangement links TRBV20-1 to TRBJ2-1, with 8 bases identical to TRBD1. Germline CDR1 and CDR2: DFQATT and SNEGSKA (reference sequence). This CDR3 has 16 residues. With V trimmed by 0 bases and J by 0 bases, 4 bases remained unmatched. Here the CDR3 DNA reads TGCAGTGCTAGAGATAACAGGGGGAGCTCCTACAATGAGCAGTTCTTC. Its protein is CSARDNRGSSYNEQFF.

This clonotype was counted a few times. The V call is TRBV4-3, the J call TRBJ2-5; D perhaps matches TRBD2 (6 bases). Trimming pared 2 bases from V and 4 bases from J, leaving 17 bases between. This CDR3 is 16 amino acids long. The V gene's germline CDR1 is LGHNA and CDR2 YSLEER. CDR3 nucleotides: TGCGCCAGCAGCCAAACTCTTCGGGGGTTTGCAGAGACCCAGTACTTC. This gives the protein CASSQTLRGFAETQYF.

V usage is TRBV2 and J usage is TRBJ2-7, with 9 nucleotides matching TRBD1. Germline V CDR1 and CDR2: SNHLY, FYNNEI. Trimming at V came to 6 bases and at J to 4 bases, leaving 10 bases not matched to a gene. CDR3 length: 15 amino acids. CDR3 bases: TGTGCCAGCAGGCCCGGGACAGGGTATGAATACGAGCAGTACTTC. This codes for CASRPGTGYEYEQYF.

This clonotype turned up a few times. This chain uses TRBV4-1 with TRBJ1-2; D perhaps matches TRBD1 (6 bases). Germline CDR1 and CDR2: MGHRA and YSYEKL. The V gene lost 3 bases and the J gene lost 4 bases, with 15 bases spanning the gap. The CDR3 extends over 15 amino acids. CDR3 in DNA: TGCGCCAGCAGCCAGGAGACAGGCCCGTCCTATGGCTACACCTTC. It yields the protein CASSQETGPSYGYTF.

The chain employs TRBV10-3 and TRBJ2-5; D is uncertain. V was clipped by 8 bases and J by 1 base, with 11 bases between them. The V gene's germline CDR1 is ENHRY and CDR2 SYGVKD. This CDR3 spans 13 amino acids. The CDR3 loop reads CAIVGRTQETQYF. CDR3 nucleotides: TGTGCCATCGTGGGCAGGACCCAAGAGACCCAGTACTTC.

V gene TRBV27 combines with J gene TRBJ2-5; D might be TRBD1 (6 bases). The germline V and J ends were trimmed by 2 bases and 2 bases, with 9 bases remaining between them. Germline V gene sequence: CDR1 MNHEY, CDR2 SMNVEV (reference sequence). The CDR3 length is 14 residues. The CDR3 region has the DNA TGTGCCAGCAGTTTAAACAGGGCTCAAGAGACCCAGTACTTC. It encodes CASSLNRAQETQYF.